This T cell receptor beta chain was documented in a study of cytomegalovirus exposure and HLA in healthy donors. The CDR3 totals 14 residues. The V segment lost 6 bases and the J segment 4 bases; nucleotides outside the gene matches: 5. From germline, CDR1 is SNHLY and CDR2 FYNNEI. General observations from the study: Later analysis revealed greater clonal expansion in HLA-associated TCR beta chains than in equally common others. A previous analysis found most TCR beta V segments productive roughly 87% or roughly 30% of the time.

PCR employed 60 Vbeta and 13 Jbeta primers. Authors' methods: Unique TCR beta chains numbered approximately 80 million in a later analysis, with roughly 11 million shared. Measured with immunoSEQ multiplex PCR; TCRdb has only the in-frame clones, and not every one. V, J and clone size were drawn from that table, and D and trimming were deduced from the DNA. The sample lists over 150,000 clones, approximately 80% occurring once. This clone was found a few times. What it binds is not known. V and J are TRBV2 and TRBJ2-2, with 7 positions matching TRBD1. This clonotype originated in a male donor in good health and CMV-seropositive. Material: PBMCs. CDR3 region: CASRTGLGTGELFF. As DNA, the CDR3 is TGTGCCAGCAGGACAGGGTTAGGCACCGGGGAGCTGTTTTTT.